Sequencing of this T cell receptor (beta chain) was carried out in a study of blood T cell repertoires in COVID-19. Study-level background: Samples of COVID-19 (acute and convalescent) were obtained from the United States, Italy and Spain. PBMCs, B-cell-depleted T cells, or T cells provided the cDNA or gDNA that made up the material.

Trimming removed 8 bases from V and 6 bases from J; junction bases left unmatched: 6. The CDR3 has 14 residues. Germline CDR1 MNHEY, CDR2 SMNVEV (reference sequence). Original handling: Estimation of nucleated cell counts relied on the amplification of reference gene primers. The method was immunoSEQ multiplex PCR; TCRdb's version includes in-frame clones alone and lacks a portion of them. Clone size and the V and J calls come from that table; the DNA yielded D and trimming. Here the sample spans roughly 71,000 clones, 86% being singletons. The sequence came from a man aged 25-45 years with acute or convalescent COVID-19. Sequencing was performed on peripheral blood. V usage is TRBV27 and J usage is TRBJ1-6; TRBD1 matches at 8 bases. The CDR3, as DNA: TGTGCCAGCGGGCAACAGGGGGTTAATTCACCCCTCCACTTT. Protein product: CASGQQGVNSPLHF.